These 14 T cell receptor beta chains share one sample of origin, sequenced in a study of CD8 T cells in ankylosing spondylitis (dated by TCRdb to 2016 to 2017). Libraries were made using 5' RACE. Sequencing relied on an Illumina HiSeq 2500. TCRdb itself trimmed the public reads at Q25 with fastp, ran MiXCR and retained productive beta chains. Records with the same CDR3 protein are collapsed into one entry carrying the most frequent genes and DNA. Here the sample has over 600,000 distinct CDR3 sequences; around 17% occur a single time. The ten largest clones add up to under 20% of the sample. These receptors are not linked to any known antigen. What the authors observed across the whole study: A TCR beta motif made up of several highly homologous amino acid variants appeared to be characteristic of blood from ankylosing spondylitis patients.

Sequences were obtained from blood, either unsorted or a sorted T cell fraction (not recorded which). These receptor sequences come from a male donor with ankylosing spondylitis.

This clonotype was seen a few times. The J gene is TRBJ1-3, the V gene TRBV25-1, with D possibly matching TRBD1 (6 bases). CDR3 length equals 15 residues. V dropped 6 bases and J dropped 0 bases, with 12 bases sitting between them. Looked up from germline, CDR1 is MGHDK and CDR2 is SYGVNS. The CDR3 sequence: CASRKGDNSGNTIYF. The CDR3 DNA reads TGTGCCAGCAGGAAGGGGGACAACTCTGGAAACACCATATATTTT.

This clonotype was found many times. The CDR3 region has the DNA TGTGCCAGCAGTTTAGTTCCCGGCAGGGTGGCTTTAGATACGCAGTATTTT. Its protein product is CASSLVPGRVALDTQYF. The genes are TRBV12-3 or TRBV12-4 and TRBJ2-3; D is perhaps TRBD1 (5 bases). The CDR3 extends over 17 amino acids. V was pared by 1 base and J by 5 bases, with 19 bases between.

The chain recombines TRBV11-2 with TRBJ1-2, with 8 nucleotides matching TRBD1. Losses at the gene ends were 1 base for V and 8 bases for J; bases not matched to a gene: 3. CDR3 length equals 13 residues. Per germline, CDR1 SGHAT and CDR2 FQNNGV. The CDR3 DNA sequence: TGTGCCAGCAGCTTAGGGACAGGGATCGGCTACACCTTC. This codes for CASSLGTGIGYTF.

V gene TRBV4-3 combines with J gene TRBJ2-3, with 7 positions matching TRBD1. The CDR3 contains 17 residues. Trimming removed 0 bases from V and 0 bases from J; junction bases left unmatched: 6. CDR1 and CDR2 (germline): LGHNA, YSLEER. The chain's CDR3 is CASSQDQGDSSTDTQYF. CDR3 nucleotide sequence: TGCGCCAGCAGCCAAGATCAGGGGGACAGCAGCACAGATACGCAGTATTTT.

This chain uses TRBV20-1 with TRBJ2-3, with 9 bases that match TRBD1. The CDR3 extends over 16 amino acids. In germline, CDR1 is DFQATT, CDR2 SNEGSKA (reference sequence). The V and J ends lost 3 bases and 6 bases, in that order; junction bases with no gene match: 13. CDR3 bases: TGCAGTGCTAGGGCCGGGACAGGGATTCGTTTGGATACGCAGTATTTT. It yields the protein CSARAGTGIRLDTQYF.

This chain joins TRBV4-2 and TRBJ1-6; 7 bases align to TRBD1. Looked up from germline, CDR1 is LGHNA and CDR2 is YNFKEQ. J lost 7 bases, V lost 0 bases, and 6 bases had no gene match. The CDR3 contains 16 residues. CDR3 protein: CASSQEWGQHNSPLHF. Written as DNA, the CDR3 is TGTGCCAGCAGCCAAGAATGGGGACAGCACAATTCACCCCTCCACTTT.

This clonotype appeared many times. The V gene is TRBV6-1, the J gene TRBJ1-3; tentatively, D is TRBD1 (5 bases). The CDR3 totals 16 residues. Germline-derived CDR1 and CDR2 are MNHNS and SASEGT. V gave up 0 bases and J gave up 4 bases, with 13 bases separating them. The CDR3 bases are TGTGCCAGCAGTGAAGCTAGGGGCAAGAAAGGAAACACCATATATTTT. This codes for CASSEARGKKGNTIYF.

This clonotype was recorded a few times. The chain has TRBV4-1 and TRBJ1-1; TRBD1 is a possible D gene (6 bases). The V gene lost 1 base and the J gene lost 1 base, with 10 bases spanning the gap. The CDR3 contains 15 residues. CDR1 MGHRA and CDR2 YSYEKL come from the germline V gene. Here the CDR3 reads CASSQVHRENTEAFF. CDR3 DNA sequence: TGCGCCAGCAGCCAAGTCCACAGGGAGAACACTGAAGCTTTCTTT.

This clonotype came up a few times. This CDR3 is CSASPGDRGLSNQPQHF. CDR3 bases: TGCAGTGCTTCCCCGGGGGACAGGGGACTAAGCAATCAGCCCCAGCATTTT. V usage is TRBV20-1 and J usage is TRBJ1-5; 10 nucleotides match TRBD1. Germline CDR1 and CDR2: DFQATT and SNEGSKA (reference sequence). J lost 1 base, V lost 5 bases, and 11 bases had no gene match. The length of the CDR3 is 17 residues.

This clonotype was observed a handful of times. This rearrangement joins TRBV9 to TRBJ2-7; maybe TRBD2 (6 bases). Germline V CDR1 and CDR2: SGDLS, YYNGEE. This CDR3 contains 15 residues. The V end was cut by 4 bases, the J end by 7 bases, with 21 bases between. The CDR3 here is CASSYGTHGEEEQYF. CDR3 bases: TGTGCCAGCAGCTACGGGACTCACGGGGAAGAGGAGCAGTACTTC.

This clonotype was seen many times. This chain links TRBV12-3 or TRBV12-4 with TRBJ2-5; 8 bases line up with TRBD1. The length of the CDR3 is 15 residues. With 4 bases clipped from V and 2 bases from J, the junction kept 6 bases outside the gene matches. The CDR3 region is CASSSPGQGQETQYF. DNA for the CDR3: TGTGCCAGCAGTTCCCCAGGACAGGGTCAAGAGACCCAGTACTTC.

This clonotype was found many times. This sequence joins TRBV5-5 and TRBJ2-1; D may correspond to TRBD1 or TRBD2 (5 bases each). Trimming shortened V by 1 base and J by 5 bases, and 10 bases separated the two germline ends. The CDR3 runs to 14 residues. The germline CDR1 and CDR2 sequences are SGHKS and YYEKEE (reference sequence). The CDR3 DNA is TGTGCCAGCAGCTTGACCTGGGACGACAATGAGCAGTTCTTC. Amino acids: CASSLTWDDNEQFF. The whole variable domain, remainder taken from reference TRBV5-5 and TRBJ2-1, is DAGVTQSPTHLIKTRGQQVTLRCSPISGHKSVSWYQQVLGQGPQFIFQYYEKEERGRGNFPDRFSARQFPNYSSELNVNALLLGDSALYLCASSLTWDDNEQFFGPGTRLTVL.

This clonotype was counted ten times or more. A junction end diverges from the germline sequence, so it may reflect a read error. The genes are TRBV5-1 and TRBJ1-2; a possible D gene is TRBD1 (5 bases). The germline V gene has CDR1 SGHRS and CDR2 YFSETQ. The CDR3 has 13 residues. CDR3 sequence: CASSSGQNYGYTF. For the CDR3, the DNA is TGTGCCAGCAGTTCTGGACAAAACTATGGCTACACCTTC.

This clonotype was seen ten or more times. This chain connects TRBV20-1 to TRBJ2-5, with TRBD2 matching over 7 bases. CDR1 and CDR2 from the germline V gene are DFQATT and SNEGSKA (reference sequence). The CDR3 has 13 amino acids. With 1 base clipped from V and 7 bases from J, the junction kept 6 bases outside the gene matches. The chain's CDR3 is CSARVFRGVTQYF. CDR3 sequence (DNA): TGCAGTGCTAGAGTTTTCCGGGGGGTGACCCAGTACTTC.